Following are 25 T cell receptor beta chains from one sample sequenced in a study of blood T cell repertoires in COVID-19. Produced via immunoSEQ multiplex PCR; TCRdb's table is partial and in-frame only. The sample consists of roughly 500,000 clones, approximately 90% of them appearing once. Sequencing used PBMCs or T cells enriched from blood (not recorded which). The receptors here all came from a woman aged 40 to 50 who had recovered from COVID-19.

This clone was found a few times. The CDR3 spells CASSGPAGVSGDTQYF. The CDR3 coding sequence is TGTGCCAGCAGTGGCCCAGCGGGAGTAAGCGGAGATACGCAGTATTTT. The chain joins TRBV6-1 to TRBJ2-3; the match to TRBD2 covers 8 bases. The CDR3 is 16 residues long. V was clipped by 4 bases and J by 5 bases; unmatched bases: 11. The V gene's germline CDR1 is MNHNS and CDR2 SASEGT.

V and J are TRBV7-9 and TRBJ2-4; 9 bases are shared with TRBD1. This CDR3 is built from 16 residues. The J segment lost 8 bases and the V segment lost 5 bases, leaving 13 bases of the junction unmatched. Germline-derived CDR1 and CDR2 are SEHNR and FQNEAQ (reference sequence). The CDR3 loop is CASSRTGGLPGDIQYF. CDR3 DNA sequence: TGTGCCAGCAGCCGAACAGGGGGCTTGCCGGGAGACATTCAGTACTTC. The full variable domain, rest sourced from reference TRBV7-9 and TRBJ2-4, is DTGVSQNPRHKITKRGQNVTFRCDPISEHNRLYWYRQTLGQGPEFLTYFQNEAQLEKSRLLSDRFSAERPKGSFSTLEIQRTEQGDSAMYLCASSRTGGLPGDIQYFGAGTRLSVL.

This rearrangement joins TRBV5-1 to TRBJ2-7; weak D call: TRBD1 (6 bases). Trimming took off 2 bases at V and 2 bases at J, with 11 bases between the two ends. This CDR3 is built from 14 residues. Germline values: CDR1 SGHRS, CDR2 YFSETQ. CDR3 DNA sequence: TGCGCCAGCAGCTTACAGGGCGACCCCTACGAGCAGTACTTC. Translation gives CASSLQGDPYEQYF.

The rearrangement joins TRBV7-2 to TRBJ2-1, with TRBD2 matching over 7 bases. The CDR3 is 16 amino acids. The V and J ends lost 0 bases and 7 bases, in that order; junction bases with no gene match: 9. The V gene's germline CDR1 is SGHTA and CDR2 FQGNSA. CDR3 protein: CASSLAGRGVGNEQFF. Here the CDR3 DNA reads TGTGCCAGCAGCTTAGCTGGGAGGGGCGTTGGGAATGAGCAGTTCTTC.

The chain carries TRBV15 and TRBJ2-1; D not certain. V dropped 1 base and J dropped 5 bases, with 9 bases sitting between them. Germline loops: CDR1 LNHNV, CDR2 YYDKDF (reference sequence). The CDR3 length is 14 residues. For the CDR3, the DNA is TGTGCCACCAGCAGAGTATACAGAAACAATGAGCAGTTCTTC. This encodes CATSRVYRNNEQFF.

The CDR3: CASSSGQGVSPLHF. CDR3 coding DNA: TGTGCCAGCAGCTCCGGACAGGGGGTCTCACCCCTCCACTTT. This chain connects TRBV7-9 to TRBJ1-6; 10 bases are shared with TRBD1. The CDR3 is 14 amino acids. Germline CDR1 and CDR2: SEHNR and FQNEAQ (reference sequence). V lost 4 bases, J lost 10 bases, and 4 bases stayed unmatched.

The rearrangement uses TRBV29-1 and TRBJ2-3; tentative D call: TRBD2 (6 bases). CDR1 is SQVTM, CDR2 ANQGSEA, per germline. CDR3 length: 15 amino acids. Trimming shortened V by 3 bases and J by 1 base, and 14 bases separated the two germline ends. The CDR3 region has the DNA TGCAGCGTTGAGGACTATCTATTGGGCACAGATACGCAGTATTTT. The encoded protein is CSVEDYLLGTDTQYF.

The CDR3 coding sequence is TGTGCCAGCAGCGTATATCCCTCAAACATTCAGTACTTC. Translated, it gives CASSVYPSNIQYF. V usage is TRBV9 and J usage is TRBJ2-4; D gene unclear. Germline assignment: CDR1 SGDLS and CDR2 YYNGEE. Trimming left V 1 base short and J 6 bases short, with 8 bases between. The CDR3 extends over 13 amino acids.

The gene calls are TRBV5-1 and TRBJ1-5; TRBD1 is a possible D gene (5 bases). Germline V gives CDR1 SGHRS, CDR2 YFSETQ. This CDR3 is built from 12 residues. The CDR3 region is CDLPGTEGPQHF. In DNA form, the CDR3 reads TGCGACCTTCCCGGGACGGAGGGACCCCAGCATTTT.

V gene TRBV3-1 (or the pseudogene TRBV3-2) combines with J gene TRBJ1-1, with 8 positions matching TRBD1. Germline values: CDR1 LGHDT, CDR2 YNNKEL (reference sequence). J lost 7 bases, V lost 0 bases, and 7 bases had no gene match. The CDR3 covers 15 residues. The CDR3 DNA sequence: TGTGCCAGCAGCCAAGATCCAGGGGGCGCGAATGAAGCTTTCTTT. Protein product: CASSQDPGGANEAFF.

For the CDR3, the DNA is TGTGCCAGCAGCCAAGATTTTCGGGGACTTCTCTACAATGAGCAGTTCTTC. The encoded protein is CASSQDFRGLLYNEQFF. J is TRBJ2-1 and V is TRBV4-2, with D possibly TRBD2 on 6 matching bases. The CDR3 is 17 amino acids. Germline V gene lookup returns CDR1 LGHNA and CDR2 YNFKEQ. The V end was cut by 0 bases, the J end by 3 bases, with 15 bases between.

The chain is built from TRBV19 and TRBJ1-1; a possible D gene is TRBD1 (6 bases). Trimming removed 7 bases at V and 6 bases at J, with 18 bases between. The CDR3 contains 14 residues. Germline values: CDR1 LNHDA, CDR2 SQIVND (reference sequence). CDR3: CASKRTAQGSEAFF. DNA for the CDR3: TGTGCCAGTAAAAGGACAGCCCAAGGGTCTGAAGCTTTCTTT.

The V and J genes are TRBV7-8 and TRBJ2-2; 10 nucleotides line up with TRBD2. Germline CDR1 is SGHVS and CDR2 is FQNEAQ. The CDR3 length is 16 residues. V shed 3 bases, J shed 6 bases, and the junction held 7 bases outside the gene matches. CDR3: CASSFPSGRFAGELFF. For the CDR3, the DNA is TGTGCCAGCAGCTTCCCTAGCGGGAGATTTGCCGGGGAGCTGTTTTTT.

J is TRBJ2-1 and V is TRBV7-9; the D is unclear. The CDR3 extends over 14 amino acids. Looked up from germline, CDR1 is SEHNR and CDR2 is FQNEAQ (reference sequence). V gave up 1 base and J gave up 10 bases, with 14 bases separating them. The CDR3 DNA follows: TGTGCCAGCAGCTTAGGCGGATCCGGGTTCGAGCAGTTCTTC. Translated: CASSLGGSGFEQFF.

The chain employs TRBV5-5 and TRBJ1-2; 12 bases align to TRBD1. CDR1 and CDR2 from the germline V gene are SGHKS and YYEKEE (reference sequence). With V trimmed by 6 bases and J by 7 bases, 7 bases remained unmatched. The CDR3 is 14 amino acids. CDR3 protein: CASNLGTGGGGYTF. The CDR3, as DNA: TGTGCCAGCAACCTGGGGACAGGGGGCGGTGGCTACACCTTC.

V and J are TRBV20-1 and TRBJ2-5; D remains unclear. The V gene's germline CDR1 is DFQATT and CDR2 SNEGSKA (reference sequence). The CDR3 runs to 10 residues. Between the trimmed V and J ends, which lost 6 bases and 7 bases, there was a span of 9 bases. The CDR3, as DNA: TGCAGTGCCCTAACCGGGACCCAGTACTTC. Translated, it gives CSALTGTQYF.

This rearrangement joins TRBV4-1 to TRBJ2-3; 9 bases align to TRBD1. This CDR3 is built from 17 residues. CDR1 and CDR2 (germline): MGHRA, YSYEKL. V dropped 4 bases and J dropped 0; count of bases not matched to a gene: 8. The CDR3 sequence is CASSPSGTGISTDTQYF. For the CDR3, the DNA is TGCGCCAGCAGCCCCTCCGGGACAGGGATCAGCACAGATACGCAGTATTTT.

The V and J genes are TRBV27 and TRBJ2-5, with TRBD1 matching 7 bases. J was trimmed by 0 bases and V by 5 bases; bases with no gene match: 15. The CDR3 length is 18 residues. Germline CDR1 is MNHEY and CDR2 is SMNVEV (reference sequence). Here the CDR3 reads CASSRPRGTDTHQETQYF. CDR3 bases: TGTGCCAGCAGTCGACCTAGGGGGACAGACACCCACCAAGAGACCCAGTACTTC.

CDR3 nucleotide sequence: TGTGCCAGCAGCAGACTAGCCCAAGAGACCCAGTACTTC. Its translation: CASSRLAQETQYF. This chain uses TRBV6-5 with TRBJ2-5, with 7 bases aligning to TRBD2. CDR3 size: 13 residues. V trimming: 6 bases; J trimming: 1 base; junction bases outside the gene matches: 2. Germline CDR1 reads MNHEY; CDR2 reads SVGAGI.

The chain joins TRBV4-1 to TRBJ2-7; D call uncertain. In germline, CDR1 is MGHRA, CDR2 YSYEKL. Trimming cost V 1 base and J 2 bases, with 6 bases left between them. This CDR3 contains 13 residues. CDR3 coding DNA: TGCGCCAGCAGCCAAGTAGCTCCCTACGAGCAGTACTTC. Translation: CASSQVAPYEQYF.

This chain connects TRBV4-1 to TRBJ1-2, with TRBD1 matching over 8 bases. Germline V lookup: CDR1 MGHRA, CDR2 YSYEKL. V gave up 1 base and J gave up 5 bases; unmatched junction bases: 9. This CDR3 has 16 amino acids. The CDR3 spells CASSQVITTGGYGYTF. The DNA for the CDR3 is TGCGCCAGCAGCCAAGTAATTACAACAGGGGGTTATGGCTACACCTTC.

As DNA, the CDR3 is TGTGCCAGCAGCTTTGGGCCGGGGACAGGGCGTCGAACCGAGCAGTACTTC. Translated: CASSFGPGTGRRTEQYF. The chain recombines TRBV7-9 with TRBJ2-7; 9 bases line up with TRBD1. The CDR3 consists of 17 residues. Unmatched junction bases numbered 15, after V lost 3 bases and J lost 6 bases. Germline CDR1 reads SEHNR; CDR2 reads FQNEAQ (reference sequence).

A note on this clone: The identical CDR3 is also encoded by other nucleotide sequences in the sample. The chain employs TRBV6-5 and TRBJ1-5; 8 positions agree with TRBD1. The CDR3 is 13 residues long. V trimming: 5 bases; J trimming: 6 bases; junction bases outside the gene matches: 3. CDR1 and CDR2 from the germline V gene are MNHEY and SVGAGI. In nucleotides, the CDR3 is TGTGCCAGCAGTCCCAGGGGGCGTCAGCCCCAGCATTTT. Translating gives CASSPRGRQPQHF.

The chain couples TRBV6-5 to TRBJ2-7; D might be TRBD2 (6 bases). CDR1 and CDR2 (germline): MNHEY, SVGAGI. V lost 6 bases to trimming and J lost 0 bases, with 15 bases between them. The CDR3 runs to 15 residues. Written as DNA, the CDR3 is TGTGCCAGCAGGGAGGGAGCGGTCAGCTCCTACGAGCAGTACTTC. Amino acids: CASREGAVSSYEQYF.

This chain connects TRBV6-5 to TRBJ1-1; 7 bases map to TRBD1. V was clipped by 11 bases and J by 1 base; unmatched bases: 13. This CDR3 comprises 15 residues. In germline, CDR1 is MNHEY, CDR2 SVGAGI. CDR3 in DNA: TGTGCCGGGGCCGACAGGGCGAACCAGAACACTGAAGCTTTCTTT. This gives the protein CAGADRANQNTEAFF.